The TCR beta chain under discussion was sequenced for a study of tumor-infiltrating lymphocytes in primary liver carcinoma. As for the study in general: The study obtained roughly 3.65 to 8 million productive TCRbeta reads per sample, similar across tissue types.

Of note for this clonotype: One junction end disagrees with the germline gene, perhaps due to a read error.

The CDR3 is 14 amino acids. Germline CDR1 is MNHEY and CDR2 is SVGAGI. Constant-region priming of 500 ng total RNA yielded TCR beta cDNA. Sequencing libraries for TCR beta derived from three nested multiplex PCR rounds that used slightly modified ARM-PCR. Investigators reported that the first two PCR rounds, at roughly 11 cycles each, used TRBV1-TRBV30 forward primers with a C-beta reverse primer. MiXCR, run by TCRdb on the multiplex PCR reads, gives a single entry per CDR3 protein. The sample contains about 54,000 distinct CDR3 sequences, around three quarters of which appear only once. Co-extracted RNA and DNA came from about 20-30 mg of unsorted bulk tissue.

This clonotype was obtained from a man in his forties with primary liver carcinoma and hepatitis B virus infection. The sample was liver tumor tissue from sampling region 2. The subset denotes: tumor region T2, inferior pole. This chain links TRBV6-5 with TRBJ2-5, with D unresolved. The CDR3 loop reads CTSSYDLDQEIQYF. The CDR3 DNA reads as TGTACCAGCAGTTACGATCTCGACCAAGAGATCCAGTACTTC.